This T cell receptor beta chain was sequenced in a study of monozygotic twins with inflammatory bowel disease. During cDNA synthesis, UMIs that each contained a 6-nucleotide sample barcode were added by means of template switching. One entry per CDR3 protein, without DNA, is what TCRdb gives after re-calling the 5' RACE reads. This sample's table reports about 380,000 distinct CDR3 sequences. The CDR3 sequence is 13 residues long. Germline-derived CDR1 and CDR2 are SGHTA and FQGNSA. Sample: blood. The chain combines TRBV7-2 with TRBJ2-1; TCRdb proposes TRBD1, but this gene call is untestable without DNA. This TCR derives from a human donor with ulcerative colitis or Crohn's disease, or a healthy co-twin of an affected twin (not recorded which). The CDR3 spells CASTGTGGNEQFF.